These 17 T cell receptor beta chains were sequenced from one sample in a study of early T cells in non-severe SARS-CoV-2 infection (dated by TCRdb to the early 2020s). Library preparation used 5' RACE. TCRdb shows the sequencer as NextSeq 500. TCRdb reprocessing: public reads trimmed at Q25 with fastp, clones called with MiXCR, in-frame beta chains kept. Rows matching on CDR3 protein sequence are summarized as one entry with the most common DNA and genes. The sample records over 90,000 distinct CDR3 sequences, around 12% of which are singletons. The top ten clonotypes cover approximately 6% of the sample. Sequences were obtained from whole blood. The receptors shown here come from an adult who was a healthcare worker with PCR-confirmed SARS-CoV-2 infection or an uninfected control (not recorded which).

In this sample, this clonotype turned up many times. The chain uses TRBV5-6 and TRBJ2-7, with 10 bases lining up with TRBD1. Germline assignment: CDR1 SGHDT and CDR2 YYEEEE. J was trimmed by 2 bases and V by 1 base; bases with no gene match: 6. The length of the CDR3 is 16 residues. CDR3 DNA sequence: TGTGCCAGCAGCTTGAGACAGGGGGCGGGGACCTACGAGCAGTACTTC. Translating it yields CASSLRQGAGTYEQYF. The variable domain in full, completed from reference TRBV5-6 and TRBJ2-7, reads DAGVTQSPTHLIKTRGQQVTLRCSPKSGHDTVSWYQQALGQGPQFIFQYYEEEERQRGNFPDRFSGHQFPNYSSELNVNALLLGDSALYLCASSLRQGAGTYEQYFGPGTRLTVT.

Comments on this clonotype: The germline gene is not matched at one end of the junction; a read error may be the cause. The J gene is TRBJ2-7, the V gene TRBV5-6; no definite D call. The CDR3 spans 14 residues. In germline, CDR1 is SGHDT, CDR2 YYEEEE. This CDR3 reads CASSLLTRPYQQYF. The CDR3 bases are TGTGCCAGCAGCTTACTCACTCGTCCCTACCAGCAGTACTTC.

This clonotype was seen repeatedly, ten times or more. This chain uses TRBV7-6 with TRBJ2-7; TRBD2 aligns across 14 bases. Losses at the gene ends were 4 bases for V and 4 bases for J; bases not matched to a gene: 21. Germline values: CDR1 SGHVS, CDR2 FNYEAQ. CDR3 length equals 21 residues. CDR3 coding DNA: TGTGCCAGCAGCTCAACCGCCTGGACTAGCGGGAGGAAAGGTTCACGATACGAGCAGTACTTC. It codes for CASSSTAWTSGRKGSRYEQYF.

The chain uses TRBV6-6 and TRBJ2-7; D is undetermined. CDR1 is MNHNY, CDR2 SVGAGI, per germline (reference sequence). Trimming cost V 7 bases and J 2 bases, with 12 bases left between them. The CDR3 extends over 13 amino acids. CDR3 coding DNA: TGTGCCAGCACCTTGGACCCGACCTACGAGCAGTACTTC. Its translation: CASTLDPTYEQYF.

This clonotype showed up many times. The junction departs from germline at one end; a sequencing error may be responsible. This chain connects TRBV20-1 to TRBJ2-7; 7 nucleotides align to TRBD2. The CDR3 length is 12 residues. Per germline, CDR1 DFQATT and CDR2 SNEGSKA (reference sequence). CDR3 DNA sequence: TGTAGTGCTAGAGAAACTAGCGCCGAGCAGTACTTC. This gives the protein CSARETSAEQYF.

The chain has TRBV5-1 and TRBJ2-3, with 8 bases matching TRBD1. Trimming removed 2 bases from V and 0 bases from J; junction bases left unmatched: 5. Per germline, CDR1 SGHRS and CDR2 YFSETQ. CDR3 length: 16 residues. CDR3 in amino acids: CASSFRTGFSTDTQYF. The CDR3 DNA is TGCGCCAGCAGCTTTCGGACAGGGTTTAGCACAGATACGCAGTATTTT.

There are a few counts of this clonotype. V gene TRBV7-9 combines with J gene TRBJ2-1; the match to TRBD2 covers 7 bases. CDR1 and CDR2 from the germline V gene are SEHNR and FQNEAQ (reference sequence). V was clipped by 4 bases and J by 6 bases; unmatched bases: 21. CDR3 length: 19 amino acids. CDR3: CASSSPGSQPQGGSNEQFF. CDR3 DNA: TGTGCCAGCAGCTCCCCGGGAAGCCAACCGCAGGGCGGGAGCAATGAGCAGTTCTTC. The whole variable domain, filled in from reference TRBV7-9 and TRBJ2-1, reads DTGVSQNPRHKITKRGQNVTFRCDPISEHNRLYWYRQTLGQGPEFLTYFQNEAQLEKSRLLSDRFSAERPKGSFSTLEIQRTEQGDSAMYLCASSSPGSQPQGGSNEQFFGPGTRLTVL.

The chain links TRBV9 to TRBJ2-5; a possible D gene is TRBD2 (6 bases). Trimming stripped 3 bases from V and 9 bases from J, with 15 bases between. The CDR3 is made up of 13 amino acids. Germline V gene sequence: CDR1 SGDLS, CDR2 YYNGEE. The CDR3 loop is CASSGLDFEAQYF. The CDR3 DNA reads as TGTGCCAGCAGCGGACTAGATTTTGAGGCCCAGTACTTC. The variable domain in full, completed from reference TRBV9 and TRBJ2-5, reads DSGVTQTPKHLITATGQRVTLRCSPRSGDLSVYWYQQSLDQGLQFLIQYYNGEERAKGNILERFSAQQFPDLHSELNLSSLELGDSALYFCASSGLDFEAQYFGPGTRLLVL.

This clonotype was counted many times. The CDR3 reads CASSYPSLAGGPSSTDTQYF. Here the CDR3 DNA reads TGTGCCAGCAGCTACCCCTCGCTAGCGGGAGGTCCTTCTAGCACAGATACGCAGTATTTT. V is TRBV7-2 and J is TRBJ2-3, with TRBD2 matching over 11 bases. CDR1 SGHTA and CDR2 FQGNSA come from the germline V gene. The CDR3 has 20 amino acids. The ends lost 4 bases at V and 0 bases at J; junction bases unmatched: 15.

This clonotype was picked up many times. The V gene is TRBV11-1, the J gene TRBJ2-5; 8 bases are a match to TRBD1. The CDR3 has 14 residues. CDR1 and CDR2 from the germline V gene are SGHAT and FQDESV (reference sequence). After removal of 5 bases from V and 7 bases from J, the junction contained 9 bases not matched to a gene. The CDR3 protein is CASSGQGDQRTQYF. CDR3 sequence (DNA): TGTGCCAGCAGCGGACAGGGTGATCAGCGGACCCAGTACTTC.

The chain recombines TRBV5-1 with TRBJ2-7, with D possibly being TRBD1 or TRBD2 (5 bases each). The CDR3 runs 16 residues. V gave up 3 bases and J gave up 0 bases, with 16 bases separating them. Germline CDR1 is SGHRS and CDR2 is YFSETQ. CDR3 sequence: CASSYTGTTSSYEQYF. DNA of the CDR3: TGCGCCAGCAGCTATACCGGGACCACAAGCTCCTACGAGCAGTACTTC.

The chain uses TRBV12-3 or TRBV12-4 and TRBJ1-4; TRBD1 might be the D (6 bases). V lost 7 bases, J lost 7 bases, and 16 bases lay in between. This CDR3 region has 14 residues. The CDR3 region is CASNQQGGGEKLFF. CDR3 bases: TGTGCCAGCAACCAACAGGGAGGAGGTGAAAAACTGTTTTTT.

The table lists this clonotype with many counts. The chain joins TRBV12-3 or TRBV12-4 to TRBJ1-1; D remains ambiguous. The CDR3 consists of 12 residues. V was pared by 3 bases and J by 11 bases, with 13 bases between. The CDR3 bases are TGTGCCAGCAGTTTCTCCCTCGCGGGGGCTTTCTTT. Its protein product is CASSFSLAGAFF.

This clonotype turned up a few times. The DNA of the CDR3 is TGTGCCAGCAGTCCGACTAGCCAAGGTTACGAGCAGTACTTC. Its protein product is CASSPTSQGYEQYF. This sequence joins TRBV4-2 and TRBJ2-7, with 7 bases aligning to TRBD2. Germline CDR1 LGHNA, CDR2 YNFKEQ. CDR3 length: 14 amino acids. J gave up 4 bases and V 6 bases, and 9 bases lay outside the gene matches.

The chain has TRBV20-1 and TRBJ1-4; D may be TRBD1 (6 bases). V shed 2 bases and J shed 6 bases, with 7 bases lying between them. The length of the CDR3 is 12 residues. Per the germline V gene, CDR1 is DFQATT and CDR2 is SNEGSKA (reference sequence). The CDR3 DNA sequence: TGCAGTGCTAGAACAGGGTATGAAAAACTGTTTTTT. This gives the protein CSARTGYEKLFF.

This clonotype was detected ten times or more. The chain has TRBV20-1 and TRBJ1-5; weak D call: TRBD1 (6 bases). The germline V gene encodes CDR1 DFQATT and CDR2 SNEGSKA (reference sequence). V was shortened by 3 bases and J by 7 bases, with 22 bases between the two germline ends. The CDR3 has 16 residues. CDR3 region: CSASTARTATVQPQHF. CDR3 DNA sequence: TGCAGTGCTAGTACTGCCAGGACAGCGACCGTCCAGCCCCAGCATTTT.

V gene TRBV7-2 combines with J gene TRBJ1-5, with a tentative D call TRBD1 (5 bases). The CDR3 has 13 residues. The germline V gene has CDR1 SGHTA and CDR2 FQGNSA. Between the trimmed V and J ends, which lost 7 bases and 7 bases, there was a span of 14 bases. The CDR3 nucleotides are TGTGCCAGCAACCGGGACTCGGGCCAGCCCCAGCATTTT. Translating it yields CASNRDSGQPQHF.